This T cell receptor beta chain was documented in a study of shared T cell receptors in the human thymus. The CDR3 spans 15 residues. The V and J ends lost 5 bases and 1 base, in that order; junction bases with no gene match: 8. Germline lookup yields CDR1 SEHNR and CDR2 FQNEAQ (reference sequence). The table came from immunoSEQ multiplex PCR; TCRdb's copy has only in-frame clones and leaves some out. This sample yields about 660,000 clones, of which approximately 87% are seen a single time; 0.0095% to 0.012% belongs to the top ten. The same data also contributed to another study, on human thymus T cells. In that study: Infants, healthy and Finnish, who were having corrective surgery for congenital heart defects served as donors. Surgeons resected thymus tissue during corrective heart surgery.

V gene TRBV7-9 combines with J gene TRBJ2-7; 7 nucleotides agree with TRBD2. This TCR derives from a boy under two years old with a congenital heart defect. The source material was thymocytes. The CDR3, as DNA: TGTGCCAGCAGCCCCCAGCGGGAAGGGTCCTACGAGCAGTACTTC. The encoded protein is CASSPQREGSYEQYF.